The source of this TCR beta chain is a study of T-cell reconstitution after alpha-beta-depleted transplantation in children. This clonotype came up a few times. V gave up 2 bases and J gave up 3 bases; unmatched junction bases: 2. The CDR3 has 15 amino acids. The TCRbeta library incorporated unique molecular identifiers. Each CDR3 protein is one row after TCRdb ran MiXCR on the PCR reads. The table includes just under 550,000 distinct CDR3 sequences, about 18% detected once. This TCR derives from a human donor who donated a stem cell graft to a child with acute lymphoblastic leukemia. The specimen comprised PBMCs from the stem cell graft donor, sampled from the stem cell graft. The chain employs TRBV12-3 or TRBV12-4 and TRBJ2-5; 11 nucleotides line up with TRBD1. The chain's CDR3 is CASSLRTGGEETQYF. CDR3 nucleotides: TGTGCCAGCAGTTTACGGACAGGGGGCGAAGAGACCCAGTACTTC.